What follows is one TCR beta chain and its context. Its antigen has not been determined. No clone much larger than this one lies a single base away; base qualities are absent. The CDR3 regions of human TCRbeta chains were analyzed by immunosequencing. The authors' analysis ran thus. Repertoire TCRs were matched against a reference library of SARS-CoV-2-specific TCRs generated with the MIRA antigen-specificity platform. Breadth was defined as the fraction of unique TCRs that were SARS-CoV-2-associated. Depth was defined as the fraction of total T cells that were SARS-CoV-2-associated. Using the MIRA data, each spike-specific TCR was mapped to the spike region that the TCR reacts to and placed in a CD4 or CD8 class. Log10-transformed breadth and depth values were compared by one-way ANOVA with Sidak's multiple comparisons tests. Entries here come from immuneACCESS through TCRdb and include only in-frame sequences with V and J called. Some clones fail to appear in such tables; in the studies checked, an unresolved V gene covers under half of the shortfall, and the cause of the remainder is unknown. D and trimming come from the DNA, and the V and J calls and clone size come from that table. The sample has some 75,000 clones on record, 70% to 90% of them singletons. The ten largest clones take up approximately 10% of the sample.

In light of the paper, this sample's time point label describes: baseline before first vaccination. Vaccinee samples came from UK trials COV001 and COV002, including a single-blind randomized controlled phase 2/3 trial of AZD1222 (ChAdOx1 nCoV-19) in healthy adults. For TCRbeta chain sequencing, PBMC samples were collected from trial participants at day 0 and at day 28 after the second dose. The data derive from a study of T cell responses to AZD1222 COVID-19 vaccine (dated by TCRdb to 2020 to 2022). Study-level background: AZD1222 recipients whose second dose came at about 4 weeks and those whose second dose came at about 12 weeks were combined into one group, since spike-specific TCR depth and breadth did not differ between the two schedules. Trial participants were enrolled by age into subgroups of 18-55, 56-69 and 70-plus years, and around 140, 26 and 57 TCR-sequenced participants, respectively, were included in these subgroups. TCR sequencing was performed for about 240 trial participants, of whom some 200 were given two doses of AZD1222 and around 25 were given two doses of MenACWY control vaccine. Beyond this particular receptor, the publication reports: The 56-69-year group was small, and its depth increase did not reach significance, likely because of low power. Epitopes outside the regions mutated in the B.1.351 and B.1.1.7 variants were reportedly recognized by nearly half of the unique spike-specific TCRs. Because no day 14 peak-response samples were available, the repertoires could be characterized only after the peak T cell response. The vaccine-associated CD4 TCRs covered the entire spike protein, and the dominant responses fell in regions 160-218 and 743-854. Participants were mostly white British, with more females than males. The authors suggested clonal diversity may have been underestimated. After two AZD1222 doses, spike-specific TCR breadth and depth were significantly higher than at day 0 and than in MenACWY recipients. Conclusions about previously exposed vaccinees are limited because only five to seven AZD1222 recipients were SARS-CoV-2 seropositive at baseline.

Sequences LNHDA (CDR1) and SQIVND (CDR2) are obtained from the germline V gene (reference sequence). Trimming takes 9 bases off V and 0 bases off J; junction bases not matched to a gene: 3. Reading from cysteine to phenylalanine, the CDR3 counts 16 amino acids. The DNA shown is the 48-base CDR3, in frame from base 1. Source: peripheral blood, taken on day 0 of AZD1222 vaccination. The chain couples TRBV19 to TRBJ2-1; 15 central bases correspond to TRBD2. The TCR comes from an adult in good health. The DNA sequence is as follows: TGTGCCAGCCCGGGACTAGCGGGAGGCTCCTACAATGAGCAGTTCTTC. It specifies CASPGLAGGSYNEQFF.